This TCR beta chain was recorded in a study of T cell changes during pregnancy in multiple sclerosis. The protocol was immunoSEQ multiplex PCR, while the TCRdb copy is restricted to in-frame clones and leaves out a portion. The sample has some 80,000 clones, about 96% seen once. Germline V gene lookup returns CDR1 SGHRS and CDR2 YFSETQ. V shed 5 bases and J shed 7 bases, with 16 bases lying between them. This CDR3 contains 14 residues. V and J are TRBV5-1 and TRBJ2-4, with TRBD2 as a possible D gene (6 bases). This TCR was sampled from a female donor with multiple sclerosis, enrolled in a pregnancy study. The sample was peripheral blood, taken in the second trimester of pregnancy. The CDR3 DNA reads as TGCGCCAGCAGTCCCGGGACGGGAGTCAACATTCAGTACTTC. The encoded protein is CASSPGTGVNIQYF.